These T cell receptor beta chains were read from a single sample in a study of post-analysis software for immune sequencing data. TCRdb fed the PCR reads into MiXCR, producing one record per CDR3 protein. Among about 770,000 distinct CDR3 sequences listed, more than 45% were seen once. The sample comprised blood. All receptors come from a girl between 5 and 17 years old with multiple sclerosis. Both conserved end residues are part of each CDR3. Fields, in order: J gene, D gene, V gene, clone size, CDR3 DNA, CDR3 protein. D genes are given only for firm matches. Size tells how often a clone was seen (once, few, many) or the class of an expanded clone, and some rows leave it out.

J gene: TRBJ2-1
D gene: .
V gene: TRBV12-3/TRBV12-4
clone size: few
CDR3 DNA: TGTGCCAGCAGTTTAGGCCCGGATGAGCAGTTCTTC
CDR3 protein: CASSLGPDEQFF

J gene: TRBJ2-3
D gene: TRBD1
V gene: TRBV5-1
clone size: few
CDR3 DNA: TGCGCCAGCAGCTTCGACAGGGGGTGGACAGATACGCAGTATTTT
CDR3 protein: CASSFDRGWTDTQYF

J gene: TRBJ2-7
D gene: TRBD1
V gene: TRBV4-3
clone size: few
CDR3 DNA: TGCGCCAGCAGCCAAGATGACAGGGGGGGTTTCTACGAGCAGTACTTC
CDR3 protein: CASSQDDRGGFYEQYF

J gene: TRBJ2-3
D gene: TRBD1
V gene: TRBV6-4
clone size: .
CDR3 DNA: TGTGCCAGTGACCGGGACAGGGGACCAGATACGCAGTATTTT
CDR3 protein: CASDRDRGPDTQYF

J gene: TRBJ1-5
D gene: TRBD1
V gene: TRBV10-3
clone size: .
CDR3 DNA: TGTGCCAGCTCGACAGGGGGGGGGGATCAGCCCCAGCATTTT
CDR3 protein: CASSTGGGDQPQHF

J gene: TRBJ2-1
D gene: .
V gene: TRBV6-1
clone size: many
CDR3 DNA: TGTGCCCTAGGGGAGGGGGCTAAAGGTGAGCAGTTCTTC
CDR3 protein: CALGEGAKGEQFF

J gene: TRBJ1-2
D gene: .
V gene: TRBV6-5
clone size: few
CDR3 DNA: TGTGCCAGCAGACTAAGCGGCGGGTGGGGATATGGCTACACCTTC
CDR3 protein: CASRLSGGWGYGYTF

J gene: TRBJ1-1
D gene: TRBD1
V gene: TRBV20-1
clone size: .
CDR3 DNA: TGCAGTGCTACAACAGGGGGGTTAGGCGCTGAAGCTTTCTTT
CDR3 protein: CSATTGGLGAEAFF

J gene: TRBJ1-2
D gene: TRBD1
V gene: TRBV27
clone size: few
CDR3 DNA: TGTGCCAGCACCGCGTCCCGACAGGGTCCGGGCGGCTACACCTTC
CDR3 protein: CASTASRQGPGGYTF

J gene: TRBJ2-5
D gene: TRBD1
V gene: TRBV5-1
clone size: .
CDR3 DNA: TGCGCCAGCAGCAGACAGGGCTCCCAAGAGACCCAGTACTTC
CDR3 protein: CASSRQGSQETQYF

J gene: TRBJ2-7
D gene: TRBD2
V gene: TRBV4-2
clone size: .
CDR3 DNA: TGTGCCAGCAGCCAAGCCAGCGGGAGGGCCAGCAACGAGCAGTACTTC
CDR3 protein: CASSQASGRASNEQYF

J gene: TRBJ1-2
D gene: .
V gene: TRBV27
clone size: .
CDR3 DNA: TGTGCCAGCAGTTCTTCCCTAGACCTATATGGCTGCACCTTC
CDR3 protein: CASSSSLDLYGCTF

J gene: TRBJ1-6
D gene: .
V gene: TRBV27
clone size: few
CDR3 DNA: TGTGCCAGCAGTAGAGGACAGATTAATTCACCCCTCCACTTT
CDR3 protein: CASSRGQINSPLHF

J gene: TRBJ2-4
D gene: .
V gene: TRBV3-1
clone size: .
CDR3 DNA: TGTGCCAGCAGCCAAGACAGGGTTTTGAACATTCAGTACTTC
CDR3 protein: CASSQDRVLNIQYF

J gene: TRBJ2-1
D gene: TRBD2
V gene: TRBV9
clone size: .
CDR3 DNA: TGTGCCAGCAGCGGTAGCGGGACTACGTACAATGAGCAGTTCTTC
CDR3 protein: CASSGSGTTYNEQFF

J gene: TRBJ1-2
D gene: .
V gene: TRBV7-9
clone size: .
CDR3 DNA: TGTGCCAGCAGCTCGACTGAAGACTATGGCTACACCTTC
CDR3 protein: CASSSTEDYGYTF

J gene: TRBJ2-5
D gene: TRBD2
V gene: TRBV28
clone size: .
CDR3 DNA: TGTGCCAGCAGTACACCGGGACTAGCGAGTTGGGGGCAGTACTTC
CDR3 protein: CASSTPGLASWGQYF

J gene: TRBJ2-3
D gene: .
V gene: TRBV10-3
clone size: few
CDR3 DNA: TGTGCCATCAGGAGGCAGGCTAGCACAGATACGCAGTATTTT
CDR3 protein: CAIRRQASTDTQYF

J gene: TRBJ2-3
D gene: TRBD1
V gene: TRBV5-1
clone size: many
CDR3 DNA: TGCGCCAGCAGCCCGGACAGGGGAGGGGATACGCAGTATTTT
CDR3 protein: CASSPDRGGDTQYF

J gene: TRBJ2-3
D gene: TRBD2
V gene: TRBV20-1
clone size: few
CDR3 DNA: TGCAGTGCTTCCGAAGTCTTAGCGGGAGAGTCAGATACGCAGTATTTT
CDR3 protein: CSASEVLAGESDTQYF

J gene: TRBJ2-1
D gene: TRBD2
V gene: TRBV30
clone size: .
CDR3 DNA: TGTGCCTGGAGTGGGCTAGCGGGAACTGAGCAGTTCTTC
CDR3 protein: CAWSGLAGTEQFF

J gene: TRBJ2-3
D gene: .
V gene: TRBV6-5
clone size: once
CDR3 DNA: TGTGCCAACAGTCCTAGGACCCCCAGCACAGATACGCAGTATTTT
CDR3 protein: CANSPRTPSTDTQYF

J gene: TRBJ2-7
D gene: .
V gene: TRBV6-1
clone size: .
CDR3 DNA: TGTGCCAGCAGTGGGGCAGATCGTACGGGAACCTACGAGCAGTACTTC
CDR3 protein: CASSGADRTGTYEQYF

J gene: TRBJ2-5
D gene: .
V gene: TRBV7-9
clone size: few
CDR3 DNA: TGTGCCAGCAGCCCGTCGTCCCGGGGCAGAGAGACCCAGTACTTC
CDR3 protein: CASSPSSRGRETQYF

J gene: TRBJ2-3
D gene: TRBD1
V gene: TRBV29-1
clone size: .
CDR3 DNA: TGCAGCGCACCGGGACAGGGAACAGATACGCAGTATTTT
CDR3 protein: CSAPGQGTDTQYF

J gene: TRBJ1-5
D gene: .
V gene: TRBV7-8
clone size: .
CDR3 DNA: TGTGCCAGCAGCTCGTCCGGACAGCTCAATCTGCCCCAGCATTTT
CDR3 protein: CASSSSGQLNLPQHF

J gene: TRBJ1-1
D gene: .
V gene: TRBV5-1
clone size: .
CDR3 DNA: TGCGCCAGCAGCCAGGATCGGGTGTACACTGAAGCTTTCTTT
CDR3 protein: CASSQDRVYTEAFF

J gene: TRBJ2-1
D gene: TRBD1
V gene: TRBV29-1
clone size: .
CDR3 DNA: TGCAGCGTTGAACAGGGACAGGTGGGGAATGAGCAGTTCTTC
CDR3 protein: CSVEQGQVGNEQFF

J gene: TRBJ2-3
D gene: .
V gene: TRBV20-1
clone size: .
CDR3 DNA: TGCAGTGCAGGGGGGGGTGATTTCGGCACAGATACGCAGTATTTT
CDR3 protein: CSAGGGDFGTDTQYF

J gene: TRBJ2-1
D gene: TRBD2
V gene: TRBV7-2
clone size: .
CDR3 DNA: TGTGCCAGCAGCTTATGGTTAGCGGGAGCCTACAATGAGCAGTTCTTC
CDR3 protein: CASSLWLAGAYNEQFF

J gene: TRBJ1-5
D gene: .
V gene: TRBV20-1
clone size: .
CDR3 DNA: TGCAGTGCTAGAGATGCGATGACGGCAGGAAGCAATCAGCCCCAGCATTTT
CDR3 protein: CSARDAMTAGSNQPQHF

J gene: TRBJ1-1
D gene: .
V gene: TRBV12-3/TRBV12-4
clone size: few
CDR3 DNA: TGTGCCAGCAGTCCGGAACAGAAAACTGAAGCTTTCTTT
CDR3 protein: CASSPEQKTEAFF

J gene: TRBJ1-2
D gene: TRBD1
V gene: TRBV7-9
clone size: many
CDR3 DNA: TGTGCCAGCAGCTCGAAGGACAGGGTCAGGGATGGCTACACCTTC
CDR3 protein: CASSSKDRVRDGYTF

J gene: TRBJ1-2
D gene: TRBD1
V gene: TRBV27
clone size: few
CDR3 DNA: TGTGCCAGCAGTTTATACTCGGGACAGGGCGGTTCCTATGGCTACACCTTC
CDR3 protein: CASSLYSGQGGSYGYTF

J gene: TRBJ2-3
D gene: .
V gene: TRBV5-1
clone size: .
CDR3 DNA: TGCGCCAGCAGCCTAGACGTGGCAGATACGCAGTATTTT
CDR3 protein: CASSLDVADTQYF

J gene: TRBJ2-7
D gene: TRBD2
V gene: TRBV3-1
clone size: few
CDR3 DNA: TGTGCCAGCAGCCCAGCAGGCGGGAGGGCCGCCTACGAGCAGTACTTC
CDR3 protein: CASSPAGGRAAYEQYF

J gene: TRBJ1-4
D gene: TRBD1
V gene: TRBV6-5
clone size: few
CDR3 DNA: TGTGCCAGCAGTTACACCGGGACAGGGGCTGAAAAACTGTTTTTT
CDR3 protein: CASSYTGTGAEKLFF

J gene: TRBJ2-7
D gene: TRBD2
V gene: TRBV7-2
clone size: once
CDR3 DNA: TGTGCCAGCAGCTTAATGGGCGCGGGAGGCTACGAGCAGTACTTC
CDR3 protein: CASSLMGAGGYEQYF

J gene: TRBJ2-7
D gene: .
V gene: TRBV18
clone size: .
CDR3 DNA: TGTGCCAGCTCACCATACGAGTCTTACGAGCAGTACTTC
CDR3 protein: CASSPYESYEQYF

J gene: TRBJ1-1
D gene: TRBD1
V gene: TRBV12-3/TRBV12-4
clone size: few
CDR3 DNA: TGTGCCAGCAGTTCCCGGACAGGCTTGAACACTGAAGCTTTCTTT
CDR3 protein: CASSSRTGLNTEAFF

J gene: TRBJ2-2
D gene: TRBD2
V gene: TRBV6-4
clone size: few
CDR3 DNA: TGTGCCAGCAGTGAATCTAGCGGGAGCGCGGACACCGGGGAGCTGTTTTTT
CDR3 protein: CASSESSGSADTGELFF

J gene: TRBJ2-7
D gene: .
V gene: TRBV5-1
clone size: .
CDR3 DNA: TGCGCCAGCCAAAGGACTAAGGGCTACGAGCAGTACTTC
CDR3 protein: CASQRTKGYEQYF

J gene: TRBJ2-4
D gene: .
V gene: TRBV7-2
clone size: few
CDR3 DNA: TGTGCCAGCAGCTCCAAGGCCCGGGACATTCAGTACTTC
CDR3 protein: CASSSKARDIQYF

J gene: TRBJ1-1
D gene: .
V gene: TRBV11-2
clone size: .
CDR3 DNA: TGTGCCAGCAGCTTAGGATCCCCCGCGAGCGGCACTGAAGCTTTCTTT
CDR3 protein: CASSLGSPASGTEAFF

J gene: TRBJ2-3
D gene: .
V gene: TRBV6-2/TRBV6-3
clone size: few
CDR3 DNA: TGTGCCAGCAGCCGTTGGGACGGAACTAGCACAGATACGCAGTATTTT
CDR3 protein: CASSRWDGTSTDTQYF

J gene: TRBJ2-7
D gene: .
V gene: TRBV7-2
clone size: few
CDR3 DNA: TGTGCCAGCAGCTTAGGGACTTTCTACGAGCAGTACTTC
CDR3 protein: CASSLGTFYEQYF

J gene: TRBJ1-1
D gene: .
V gene: TRBV10-3
clone size: few
CDR3 DNA: TGTGCCATCAGACAGGACCTAAACACTGAAGCTTTCTTT
CDR3 protein: CAIRQDLNTEAFF

J gene: TRBJ2-1
D gene: TRBD2
V gene: TRBV12-3/TRBV12-4
clone size: once
CDR3 DNA: TGTGCCAGCAGTCTGCTTGGGATGGGACTAGCGGACCCGAGCTCCTACAATGAGCAGTTCTTC
CDR3 protein: CASSLLGMGLADPSSYNEQFF